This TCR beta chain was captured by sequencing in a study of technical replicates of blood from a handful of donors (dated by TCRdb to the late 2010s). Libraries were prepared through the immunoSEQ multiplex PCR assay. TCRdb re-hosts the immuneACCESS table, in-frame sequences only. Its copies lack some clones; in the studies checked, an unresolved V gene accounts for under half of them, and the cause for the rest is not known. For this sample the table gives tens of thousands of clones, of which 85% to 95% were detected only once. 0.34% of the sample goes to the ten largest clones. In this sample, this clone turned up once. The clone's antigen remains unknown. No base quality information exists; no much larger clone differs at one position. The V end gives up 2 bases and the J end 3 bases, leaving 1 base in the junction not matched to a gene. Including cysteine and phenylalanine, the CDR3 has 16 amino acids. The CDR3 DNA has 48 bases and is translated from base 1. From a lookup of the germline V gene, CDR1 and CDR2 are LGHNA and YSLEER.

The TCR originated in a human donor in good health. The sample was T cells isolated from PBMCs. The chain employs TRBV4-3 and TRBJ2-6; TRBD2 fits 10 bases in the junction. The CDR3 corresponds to CASSQLAGVGANVLTF. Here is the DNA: TGCGCCAGCAGCCAACTAGCGGGAGTTGGGGCCAACGTCCTGACTTTC.